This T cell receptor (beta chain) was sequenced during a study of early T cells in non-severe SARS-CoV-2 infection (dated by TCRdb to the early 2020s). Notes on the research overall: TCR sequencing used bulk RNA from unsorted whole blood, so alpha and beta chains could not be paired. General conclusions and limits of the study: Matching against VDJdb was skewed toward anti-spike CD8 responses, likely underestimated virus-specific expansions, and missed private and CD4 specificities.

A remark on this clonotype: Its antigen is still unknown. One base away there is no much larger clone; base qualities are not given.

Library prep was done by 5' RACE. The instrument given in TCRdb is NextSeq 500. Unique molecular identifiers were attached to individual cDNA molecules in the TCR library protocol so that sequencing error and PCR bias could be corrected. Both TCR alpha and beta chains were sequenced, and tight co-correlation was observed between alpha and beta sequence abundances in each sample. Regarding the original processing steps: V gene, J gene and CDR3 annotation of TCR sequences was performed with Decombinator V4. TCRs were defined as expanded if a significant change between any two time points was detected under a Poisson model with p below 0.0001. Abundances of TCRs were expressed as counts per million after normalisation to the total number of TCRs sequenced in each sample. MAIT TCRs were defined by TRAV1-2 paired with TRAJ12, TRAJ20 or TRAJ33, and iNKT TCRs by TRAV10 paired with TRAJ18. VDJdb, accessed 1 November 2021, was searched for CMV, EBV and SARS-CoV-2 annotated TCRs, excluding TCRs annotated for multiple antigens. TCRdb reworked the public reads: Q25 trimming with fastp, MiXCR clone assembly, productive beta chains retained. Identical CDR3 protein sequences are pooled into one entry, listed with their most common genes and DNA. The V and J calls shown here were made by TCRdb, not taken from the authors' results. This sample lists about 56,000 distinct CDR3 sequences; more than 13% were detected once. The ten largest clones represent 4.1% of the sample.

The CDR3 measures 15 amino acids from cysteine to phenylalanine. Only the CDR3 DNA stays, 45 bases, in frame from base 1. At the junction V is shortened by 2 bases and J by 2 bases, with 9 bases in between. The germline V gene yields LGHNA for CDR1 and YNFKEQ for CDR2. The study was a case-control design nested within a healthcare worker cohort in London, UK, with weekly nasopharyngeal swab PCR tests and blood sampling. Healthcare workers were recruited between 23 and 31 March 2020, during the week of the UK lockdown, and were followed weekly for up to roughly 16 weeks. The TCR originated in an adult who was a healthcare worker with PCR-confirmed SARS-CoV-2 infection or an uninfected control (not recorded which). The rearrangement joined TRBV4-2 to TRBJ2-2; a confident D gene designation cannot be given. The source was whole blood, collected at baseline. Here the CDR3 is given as CASSQMTGNTGELFF. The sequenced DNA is TGTGCCAGCAGCCAAATGACCGGAAACACCGGGGAGCTGTTTTTT.